One and the same sample provided the 19 T cell receptor beta chains below, sequenced in a study of cytomegalovirus exposure and HLA in healthy donors. In the PCR, 60 Vbeta and 13 Jbeta primers were used. Clones were read by immunoSEQ multiplex PCR, and TCRdb kept only the in-frame ones, dropping some. The table records around 130,000 clones, 66% of them present only once. The sample taken for sequencing was PBMCs. The origin of the receptors is a woman aged 60 to 75 in good health and CMV-seronegative.

This chain uses TRBV5-8 with TRBJ2-5, with TRBD1 matching 8 bases. The DNA end lines up better with TRBJ2-7; the J call may be wrong. This CDR3 region has 15 residues. Germline V gene sequence: CDR1 SGHTS, CDR2 YDEGEE. CDR3: CASSLDRGRYNEQYF. Written as DNA, the CDR3 is TGTGCCAGCAGCTTGGACAGGGGGAGATACAACGAGCAGTACTTC.

The chain has TRBV5-4 and TRBJ1-2; D might be TRBD1 (5 bases). The CDR3 is made up of 14 amino acids. The V and J ends lost 2 bases and 3 bases respectively, with 11 bases between them. Germline assignment: CDR1 SGHNT and CDR2 YYREEE (reference sequence). As DNA, the CDR3 is TGTGCCAGCAGCTTCGGACGGGGGGACTATGGCTACACCTTC. Translating gives CASSFGRGDYGYTF.

J is TRBJ1-2 and V is TRBV4-2, with TRBD1 identical over 7 bases. This CDR3 region has 12 residues. Germline V gene sequence: CDR1 LGHNA, CDR2 YNFKEQ. Trimming removed 3 bases from V and 6 bases from J; junction bases left unmatched: 1. As DNA, the CDR3 is TGTGCCAGCAGCCAGGGGACAGATGGCTACACCTTC. Encoded protein: CASSQGTDGYTF.

This clone was counted ten times or more. The chain has TRBV7-9 and TRBJ1-5, with D unclear. This CDR3 is 12 amino acids long. Germline V gives CDR1 SEHNR, CDR2 FQNEAQ (reference sequence). V was cut by 1 base and J by 11 bases, with 9 bases left in between. The CDR3 is CASSLVGSAQHF. Here the CDR3 DNA reads TGTGCCAGCAGCTTAGTGGGGAGTGCCCAGCATTTT.

The J gene is TRBJ2-3, the V gene TRBV7-3; D might be TRBD1 (6 bases). With 4 bases removed from V and 1 base from J, the gap between germline ends came to 12 bases. CDR1 is SGHTA, CDR2 FQGTGA, per germline. This CDR3 has 15 residues. The CDR3 here is CASSWGRQGTDTQYF. Here the CDR3 DNA reads TGTGCCAGCAGCTGGGGGCGCCAGGGCACAGATACGCAGTATTTT.

The chain combines TRBV7-2 with TRBJ1-2, with a weak D call TRBD1 (6 bases). The CDR3 length is 13 residues. Deletions cut 5 bases from V and 7 bases from J, with 14 bases between. Germline CDR1 SGHTA, CDR2 FQGNSA. CDR3 loop: CASSLAQGPGYTF. The CDR3 region has the DNA TGTGCCAGCAGCCTGGCGCAGGGGCCTGGCTACACCTTC.

This chain joins TRBV5-1 and TRBJ1-4, with D unclear. The germline CDR1 and CDR2 sequences are SGHRS and YFSETQ. With 4 bases removed from V and 0 bases from J, the gap between germline ends came to 13 bases. There are 16 residues in the CDR3. The CDR3 region has the DNA TGCGCCAGCAGCCCCGTAACAGTTGCAACTAATGAAAAACTGTTTTTT. This translates into CASSPVTVATNEKLFF.

This clone was observed a handful of times. The V gene is TRBV11-3, the J gene TRBJ2-2; D call uncertain. This CDR3 region has 17 residues. Per the germline V gene, CDR1 is SGHNT and CDR2 is YENEEA. V was cut by 5 bases and J by 0 bases, with 16 bases left in between. CDR3 region: CASSPPEFRANTGELFF. CDR3 coding DNA: TGTGCCAGCAGCCCCCCGGAGTTCCGTGCGAACACCGGGGAGCTGTTTTTT.

The chain has TRBV7-2 and TRBJ2-1; D unresolved. The V gene lost 2 bases and the J gene lost 6 bases, with 11 bases spanning the gap. The CDR3 consists of 14 residues. CDR1 is SGHTA and CDR2 is FQGNSA in the germline V gene. CDR3 sequence: CASSLSVAANEQFF. The DNA of the CDR3 is TGTGCCAGCAGCTTATCGGTAGCCGCCAATGAGCAGTTCTTC.

This clone was seen just once. This chain joins TRBV27 and TRBJ2-7, with unresolved D. The CDR3 sequence is 13 residues long. V dropped 2 bases and J dropped 4 bases, with 9 bases sitting between them. Germline lookup yields CDR1 MNHEY and CDR2 SMNVEV (reference sequence). The CDR3: CASSLDPYYEQYF. CDR3 coding DNA: TGTGCCAGCAGTTTAGATCCCTATTACGAGCAGTACTTC.

The chain carries TRBV7-9 and TRBJ1-2; 8 bases are shared with TRBD1. Trimming took 0 bases from V and 2 from J; bases not matched to a gene: 5. This CDR3 contains 16 residues. Germline loops: CDR1 SEHNR, CDR2 FQNEAQ (reference sequence). CDR3 nucleotides: TGTGCCAGCAGCTTAGCGACGCAGGGGGCAAACTATGGCTACACCTTC. This codes for CASSLATQGANYGYTF.

This chain connects TRBV5-4 to TRBJ2-1; D gene unclear. The germline gives CDR1 SGHNT, CDR2 YYREEE (reference sequence). V was trimmed by 2 bases and J by 1 base, leaving 10 bases between them. The CDR3 is 15 residues long. This CDR3 is CASSLPSRSYNEQFF. The CDR3 DNA follows: TGTGCCAGCAGCTTACCGAGCCGGTCCTACAATGAGCAGTTCTTC.

The chain recombines TRBV5-6 with TRBJ2-4; D perhaps matches TRBD2 (6 bases). V was shortened by 1 base and J by 0 bases, with 14 bases between the two germline ends. This CDR3 region has 17 residues. Per germline, CDR1 SGHDT and CDR2 YYEEEE. The DNA of the CDR3 is TGTGCCAGCAGCTTGTGGCTTAGCGGCTTAGCCAAAAACATTCAGTACTTC. Its protein product is CASSLWLSGLAKNIQYF.

The chain employs TRBV11-1 and TRBJ2-7; 9 bases map to TRBD1. There are 15 residues in the CDR3. V lost 5 bases to trimming and J lost 5 bases; unmatched junction nucleotides: 10. From germline, CDR1 is SGHAT and CDR2 FQDESV (reference sequence). The DNA for the CDR3 is TGTGCCAGCAGCACCTGGACAGGGGAACTCGACGAGCAGTACTTC. Protein: CASSTWTGELDEQYF.

V is TRBV5-5 and J is TRBJ2-1; TRBD2 matches at 10 bases. This CDR3 has 15 residues. V lost 0 bases, J lost 4 bases, and 1 base stayed unmatched. The germline V gene encodes CDR1 SGHKS and CDR2 YYEKEE (reference sequence). DNA of the CDR3: TGTGCCAGCAGCTTGGGACTAGCGGGTTACAATGAGCAGTTCTTC. Protein product: CASSLGLAGYNEQFF.

This chain links TRBV5-1 with TRBJ2-5; 13 bases line up with TRBD2. TRBJ2-7 explains the end of the DNA better; the J call may be wrong. Germline values: CDR1 SGHRS, CDR2 YFSETQ. CDR3 size: 20 residues. CDR3 sequence reads: CASSLGRPGLAGISSYEQYF. The CDR3 DNA reads as TGCGCCAGCAGCTTGGGCCGACCGGGACTAGCGGGGATAAGCTCCTACGAGCAGTACTTC.

The table lists this clone with a few counts. The rearrangement links TRBV27 to TRBJ2-7; tentatively, D is TRBD2 (6 bases). Germline V lookup: CDR1 MNHEY, CDR2 SMNVEV (reference sequence). This CDR3 spans 14 amino acids. Trimming shortened V by 7 bases and J by 4 bases, and 17 bases separated the two germline ends. CDR3 bases: TGTGCCAGCACCCCATCGGGACTCTCATACGAGCAGTACTTC. As protein: CASTPSGLSYEQYF.

The rearrangement uses TRBV11-2 and TRBJ1-1, with a tentative D call TRBD1 (5 bases). The CDR3 sequence is 14 residues long. Per the germline V gene, CDR1 is SGHAT and CDR2 is FQNNGV. V dropped 5 bases and J dropped 2 bases, with 12 bases sitting between them. In DNA form, the CDR3 reads TGTGCCAGCAGCGCGTCGACAGTTAACACTGAAGCTTTCTTT. Protein sequence: CASSASTVNTEAFF.

The rearrangement joins TRBV15 to TRBJ2-7; TRBD1 agrees at 8 bases. The V and J ends lost 1 base and 9 bases, in that order; junction bases with no gene match: 5. CDR1 and CDR2 from the germline V gene are LNHNV and YYDKDF (reference sequence). This CDR3 spans 13 amino acids. The CDR3 region has the DNA TGTGCCACCAGCAGAGCTGACAGGGGATGGCAGTACTTC. Its protein product is CATSRADRGWQYF.